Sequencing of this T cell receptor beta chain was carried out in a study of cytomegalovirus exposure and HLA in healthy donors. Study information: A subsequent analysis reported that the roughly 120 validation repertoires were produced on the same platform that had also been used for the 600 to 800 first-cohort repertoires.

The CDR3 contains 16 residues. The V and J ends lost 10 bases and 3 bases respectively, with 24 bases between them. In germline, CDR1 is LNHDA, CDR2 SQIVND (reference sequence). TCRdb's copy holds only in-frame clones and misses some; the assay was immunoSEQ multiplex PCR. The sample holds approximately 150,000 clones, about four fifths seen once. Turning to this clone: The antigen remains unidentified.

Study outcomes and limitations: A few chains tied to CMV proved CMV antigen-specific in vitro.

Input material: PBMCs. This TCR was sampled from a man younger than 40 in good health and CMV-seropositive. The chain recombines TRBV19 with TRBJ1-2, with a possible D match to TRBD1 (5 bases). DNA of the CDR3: TGTGCCACCCAGGGAATTCGAGAGTGGGGGGACTATGGCTACACCTTC. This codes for CATQGIREWGDYGYTF. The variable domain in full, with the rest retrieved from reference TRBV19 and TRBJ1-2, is DGGITQSPKYLFRKEGQNVTLSCEQNLNHDAMYWYRQDPGQGLRLIYYSQIVNDFQKGDIAEGYSVSREKKESFPLTVTSAQKNPTAFYLCATQGIREWGDYGYTFGSGTRLTVV.